These T cell receptor beta chains were read from a single sample in a study of read filtering for tumor transcriptome and immune sequencing. TCRdb reprocessed the reads via MiXCR and lists one record per CDR3 protein. Of 40,000 to 50,000 distinct CDR3 sequences listed, under 15% are singletons. Sequences were obtained from a population of CD138-negative cells sorted from bone marrow. These receptors were collected from a donor aged 40 or over with multiple myeloma. Each CDR3 is given with its conserved first and last residue. The D gene is left open where the match is weak. Clone size is shown for a subset of rows, as once, few, many or a class of expanded clone.

abundance: many; v_gene: TRBV19; j_gene: TRBJ2-1; d_gene: .; CDR3nt: TGTGCCACCAGGGTTTCGAACAATGAGCAGTTCTTC; CDR3aa: CATRVSNNEQFF
abundance: many; v_gene: TRBV6-2/TRBV6-3; j_gene: TRBJ2-2; d_gene: .; CDR3nt: TGTGCCAGCAAGACCTTGGAGGGCCTCGGGGAGCTGTTTTTT; CDR3aa: CASKTLEGLGELFF
abundance: .; v_gene: TRBV5-5; j_gene: TRBJ2-5; d_gene: .; CDR3nt: TGTGCCAGCAGCCCGAGAGAGACCCAGTACTTC; CDR3aa: CASSPRETQYF
abundance: many; v_gene: TRBV20-1; j_gene: TRBJ1-1; d_gene: TRBD1; CDR3nt: TGCAGTGCTCGGGACAGGGCGTTGAACACTGAAGCTTTCTTT; CDR3aa: CSARDRALNTEAFF
abundance: .; v_gene: TRBV20-1; j_gene: TRBJ2-1; d_gene: TRBD2; CDR3nt: TGCAGTGCTAGCGGGCTAGCGGGATCTAATGAGCAGTTCTTC; CDR3aa: CSASGLAGSNEQFF
abundance: many; v_gene: TRBV18; j_gene: TRBJ2-7; d_gene: TRBD2; CDR3nt: TGTGCCAGCTCGCCGACTAGCGGGTACTACGAGCAGTACTTC; CDR3aa: CASSPTSGYYEQYF
abundance: many; v_gene: TRBV7-3; j_gene: TRBJ2-7; d_gene: TRBD2; CDR3nt: TGTGCCAGCAGCTCGACCTCCGGGACTAGCGGGAGGGCCTACGAGCAGTACTTC; CDR3aa: CASSSTSGTSGRAYEQYF
abundance: many; v_gene: TRBV5-1; j_gene: TRBJ2-2; d_gene: TRBD2; CDR3nt: TGCGCCAGCAGACTAGCAGCGGGAGTCACCGGGGAGCTGTTTTTT; CDR3aa: CASRLAAGVTGELFF
abundance: few; v_gene: TRBV5-1; j_gene: TRBJ2-3; d_gene: TRBD2; CDR3nt: TGCGCCAGCAGCGGGACTAGCCTCAGCACAGATACGCAGTATTTT; CDR3aa: CASSGTSLSTDTQYF
abundance: many; v_gene: TRBV28; j_gene: TRBJ2-5; d_gene: .; CDR3nt: TGTGCCAGCAGTCCTTACAGAGAAGAGACCCAGTACTTC; CDR3aa: CASSPYREETQYF
abundance: many; v_gene: TRBV7-2; j_gene: TRBJ2-5; d_gene: TRBD2; CDR3nt: TGTGCCAGCAGCCCGGTGAGCGGGAGGTCGAAAGAGACCCAGTACTTC; CDR3aa: CASSPVSGRSKETQYF
abundance: many; v_gene: TRBV24-1; j_gene: TRBJ2-5; d_gene: TRBD2; CDR3nt: TGTGCCACCAGTGATTACCGCCCTAGCGGGGAACCCCAAGAGACCCAGTACTTC; CDR3aa: CATSDYRPSGEPQETQYF
abundance: few; v_gene: TRBV5-1; j_gene: TRBJ2-5; d_gene: .; CDR3nt: TGCGCCAGCAGCCACGGGTCAGGGATTCGAGAGACCCAGTACTTC; CDR3aa: CASSHGSGIRETQYF
abundance: many; v_gene: TRBV24-1; j_gene: TRBJ2-5; d_gene: .; CDR3nt: TGTGCCACCAGTGATTTGCAGCTACCTTGGGAGACCCAGTACTTC; CDR3aa: CATSDLQLPWETQYF
abundance: .; v_gene: TRBV7-9; j_gene: TRBJ2-5; d_gene: .; CDR3nt: TGTGCCAGCAGATCCGACTTACAAGAGACCCAGTACTTC; CDR3aa: CASRSDLQETQYF
abundance: many; v_gene: TRBV20-1; j_gene: TRBJ2-5; d_gene: .; CDR3nt: TGCAGTGCCCCGCCTGGACCCGGGGAGACCCAGTACTTC; CDR3aa: CSAPPGPGETQYF
abundance: many; v_gene: TRBV12-3/TRBV12-4; j_gene: TRBJ2-1; d_gene: TRBD2; CDR3nt: TGTGCCAGCATCTACCTAGCGGGAGTAAGGAATGAGCAGTTCTTC; CDR3aa: CASIYLAGVRNEQFF
abundance: many; v_gene: TRBV5-1; j_gene: TRBJ2-2; d_gene: .; CDR3nt: TGCGCCAGCAGCCCGGGACTGGCGGCCGGGGAGCTGTTTTTT; CDR3aa: CASSPGLAAGELFF
abundance: many; v_gene: TRBV28; j_gene: TRBJ1-5; d_gene: .; CDR3nt: TGTGCCAGCAAAGATAGGGGGAGTCAGCCCCAGCATTTT; CDR3aa: CASKDRGSQPQHF
abundance: many; v_gene: TRBV20-1; j_gene: TRBJ2-5; d_gene: TRBD2; CDR3nt: TGCAGTGCTACCCGGACTAGCGGGAGGGCCGGAGAGACCCAGTACTTC; CDR3aa: CSATRTSGRAGETQYF
abundance: .; v_gene: TRBV29-1; j_gene: TRBJ2-7; d_gene: .; CDR3nt: TGCAGCGTTGACACGTTTGGGACACAGGGTTCCTACGAGCAGTACTTC; CDR3aa: CSVDTFGTQGSYEQYF
abundance: many; v_gene: TRBV7-9; j_gene: TRBJ2-3; d_gene: .; CDR3nt: TGTGCCAGCAGCTTAGTTGGACTTTCCACAGATACGCAGTATTTT; CDR3aa: CASSLVGLSTDTQYF
abundance: .; v_gene: TRBV20-1; j_gene: TRBJ2-6; d_gene: .; CDR3nt: TGCAGCGCCCGCCCCCGTACTGGGGCCGACGCGCTGACTTTC; CDR3aa: CSARPRTGADALTF
abundance: many; v_gene: TRBV11-2; j_gene: TRBJ2-1; d_gene: .; CDR3nt: TGTGCCAGCAGCTTCCATCTGACAGATAATGAGCAGTTCTTC; CDR3aa: CASSFHLTDNEQFF
abundance: .; v_gene: TRBV15; j_gene: TRBJ2-1; d_gene: .; CDR3nt: TGTGCCACCAGCAGAGGAGGTTCATCATACAATGAGCAGTTCTTC; CDR3aa: CATSRGGSSYNEQFF
abundance: many; v_gene: TRBV20-1; j_gene: TRBJ1-4; d_gene: .; CDR3nt: TGCAGTGCTAGGACAGATTTTGAAAAACGGTTTTTT; CDR3aa: CSARTDFEKRFF
abundance: many; v_gene: TRBV4-3; j_gene: TRBJ2-3; d_gene: TRBD2; CDR3nt: TGCGCCAGCAGCCCTTCCCCGGGTAGCGGGAGTGGAGATACGCAGTATTTT; CDR3aa: CASSPSPGSGSGDTQYF
abundance: few; v_gene: TRBV20-1; j_gene: TRBJ2-1; d_gene: TRBD2; CDR3nt: TGCAGTGCTAGAGATTTAGGGGGGACTAGCGGGACCTCTGGGCAGTTCTTC; CDR3aa: CSARDLGGTSGTSGQFF
abundance: many; v_gene: TRBV23-1; j_gene: TRBJ2-5; d_gene: TRBD1; CDR3nt: TGCGCCAGCAGTCAAAATTGGAGACAGGGAGAAAAAGAGACCCAGTACTTC; CDR3aa: CASSQNWRQGEKETQYF
abundance: many; v_gene: TRBV30; j_gene: TRBJ1-1; d_gene: .; CDR3nt: TGTGCCTGGAGCCTTCTTTTTTCTGAAGCTTTCTTT; CDR3aa: CAWSLLFSEAFF
abundance: many; v_gene: TRBV14; j_gene: TRBJ2-3; d_gene: .; CDR3nt: TGTGCCAGCAGCCAAGGGGACACAGATACGCAGTATTTT; CDR3aa: CASSQGDTDTQYF
abundance: many; v_gene: TRBV5-1; j_gene: TRBJ1-3; d_gene: .; CDR3nt: TGCGCCAGCAGCCCCCCCGGGGGTTTAGGAAACACCATATATTTT; CDR3aa: CASSPPGGLGNTIYF
abundance: many; v_gene: TRBV3-1; j_gene: TRBJ2-7; d_gene: .; CDR3nt: TGTGCCAGCAGCCAAGACCCGGGCCGGGGCTCCTACGAGCAGTACTTC; CDR3aa: CASSQDPGRGSYEQYF
abundance: many; v_gene: TRBV10-3; j_gene: TRBJ2-1; d_gene: TRBD2; CDR3nt: TGTGCCATCAGTGAGTCGCTCCTAGCGGGAACCAATGAGCAGTTCTTC; CDR3aa: CAISESLLAGTNEQFF
abundance: many; v_gene: TRBV5-1; j_gene: TRBJ2-1; d_gene: .; CDR3nt: TGCGCCAGCATACCCGGGACGTCAAACAATGAGCAGTTCTTC; CDR3aa: CASIPGTSNNEQFF
abundance: many; v_gene: TRBV7-2; j_gene: TRBJ2-3; d_gene: TRBD2; CDR3nt: TGTGCCAGCAGCTTATACCCTAGCGGGCGCACAGATACGCAGTATTTT; CDR3aa: CASSLYPSGRTDTQYF
abundance: many; v_gene: TRBV13; j_gene: TRBJ2-7; d_gene: .; CDR3nt: TGTGCCAGCAGCTCTCTCTACGAGGAGCAGTACTTC; CDR3aa: CASSSLYEEQYF
abundance: many; v_gene: TRBV29-1; j_gene: TRBJ2-2; d_gene: .; CDR3nt: TGCAGCGTTGGGTTGGATCAGGTCCGGGAGCTGTTTTTT; CDR3aa: CSVGLDQVRELFF
abundance: many; v_gene: TRBV20-1; j_gene: TRBJ2-1; d_gene: .; CDR3nt: TGCAGTGCTAGAGATGAGCGCCTGCAGTTCTTC; CDR3aa: CSARDERLQFF
abundance: .; v_gene: TRBV21-1; j_gene: TRBJ2-1; d_gene: .; CDR3nt: TGTGCCAGCAGCACAAAGCTAGACCCCGGGACTAGCGGACACAATGAGCAGTTCTTC; CDR3aa: CASSTKLDPGTSGHNEQFF
abundance: .; v_gene: TRBV5-1; j_gene: TRBJ2-7; d_gene: TRBD1; CDR3nt: TGCGCCAGCAGCTTAAGGGGTTTTGGACAGGGAGCCCACGAGCAGTACTTC; CDR3aa: CASSLRGFGQGAHEQYF
abundance: many; v_gene: TRBV11-2; j_gene: TRBJ2-1; d_gene: TRBD2; CDR3nt: TGTGCCAACAGCTTAGCTCTAGCGGTAGCTTACAATGAGCAGTTCTTC; CDR3aa: CANSLALAVAYNEQFF
abundance: many; v_gene: TRBV5-1; j_gene: TRBJ2-2; d_gene: .; CDR3nt: TGCGCCAGCAGCGCGGGACAGACGAACACCGGGGAGCTGTTTTTT; CDR3aa: CASSAGQTNTGELFF